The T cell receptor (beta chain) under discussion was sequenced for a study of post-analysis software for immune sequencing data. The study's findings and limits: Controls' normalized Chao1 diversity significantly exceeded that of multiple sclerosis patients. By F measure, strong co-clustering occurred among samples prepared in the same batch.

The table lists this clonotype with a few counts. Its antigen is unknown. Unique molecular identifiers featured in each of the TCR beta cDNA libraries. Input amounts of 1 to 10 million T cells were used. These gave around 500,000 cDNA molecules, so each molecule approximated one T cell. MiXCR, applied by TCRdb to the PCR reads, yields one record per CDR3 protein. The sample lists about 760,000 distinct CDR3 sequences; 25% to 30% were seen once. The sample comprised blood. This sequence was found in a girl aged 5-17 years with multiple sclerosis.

The CDR3 DNA reads TGTGCCAGTTTAGTTGACGCCGGCTATGGCTACACCTTC. It translates to CASLVDAGYGYTF. The chain uses TRBV28 and TRBJ1-2; D is uncertain. The germline CDR1 and CDR2 sequences are MDHEN and SYDVKM. The V end was cut by 9 bases, the J end by 4 bases, with 15 bases between. The CDR3 totals 13 residues.